Listed below are T cell receptor beta chains from one sample, sequenced in a study of tumor-infiltrating lymphocytes in primary liver carcinoma. TCRdb processed the multiplex PCR reads anew with MiXCR; each CDR3 protein has one entry. The table shows approximately 120,000 distinct CDR3 sequences, with around 60% occurring only once. The sample consisted of liver tumor tissue from sampling region 3. Receptor source: a woman in her sixties with primary liver carcinoma and hepatitis B virus infection. The CDR3 runs from the conserved cysteine through the conserved F or W. The D gene is left open where the match is weak. Only part of the rows carry a size: once, few, many, or a class if the clone is expanded.

V gene,D gene,clone size,J gene,CDR3 protein,CDR3 DNA
TRBV11-2,TRBD2,.,TRBJ2-7,CASSSASGGEGYEQYF,TGTGCCAGCAGCTCAGCGTCGGGGGGAGAAGGCTACGAGCAGTACTTC
TRBV6-6,TRBD1,.,TRBJ1-5,CASSQDRVLPQHF,TGTGCCAGCAGCCAGGACAGGGTTCTGCCCCAGCATTTC
TRBV10-3,TRBD2,many,TRBJ2-1,CAISGQGGNNEQFF,TGTGCCATCAGTGGCCAGGGAGGGAACAATGAGCAGTTCTTC
TRBV11-2,.,.,TRBJ1-3,CASSLHLPSGNTIYF,TGTGCCAGTAGCCTTCATTTACCCTCTGGAAACACCATATATTTT
TRBV11-3,.,.,TRBJ2-2,CASSPLGGTGKLFF,TGTGCCAGCAGCCCCTTAGGCGGCACCGGGAAGCTGTTTTTT
TRBV12-3/TRBV12-4,.,.,TRBJ2-3,CATSLGFQDTQYF,TGTGCCACCAGTTTAGGATTCCAAGATACGCAGTATTTT
TRBV28,.,many,TRBJ1-6,CASNPAAGGSPLHF,TGTGCCAGCAATCCAGCTGCTGGGGGCTCACCCCTCCACTTT
TRBV11-3,.,.,TRBJ2-2,CVCSPRVVLPGELFF,TGTGTCTGCAGCCCGAGGGTCGTCCTACCCGGGGAGCTGTTTTTT
TRBV5-1,TRBD1,.,TRBJ1-2,CASSPGQIANYGYTF,TGCGCCAGCAGCCCGGGACAGATAGCTAACTATGGCTACACCTTC
TRBV6-4,TRBD1,.,TRBJ2-1,CASSDSGQGDYNEQFF,TGTGCCAGCAGTGACTCGGGGCAGGGGGACTACAATGAGCAGTTCTTC
TRBV12-3/TRBV12-4,.,many,TRBJ1-5,CASSFGAGSQPQHF,TGTGCCAGCAGTTTCGGGGCAGGTAGTCAGCCCCAGCATTTT
TRBV11-2,.,.,TRBJ2-3,CASNMELPTDTQYF,TGTGCCAGCAACATGGAGCTTCCCACTGATACGCAGTATTTT
TRBV29-1,.,many,TRBJ2-3,CSTDTDTQYF,TGCAGCACAGACACAGATACGCAGTATTTT
TRBV11-2,.,.,TRBJ1-1,CASGFEQGRAETFF,TGTGCCAGCGGCTTTGAGCAGGGGAGGGCTGAAACTTTCTTT
TRBV14,.,.,TRBJ2-7,CASSLTPGQRYEQYF,TGTGCCAGCAGCCTAACACCCGGACAGCGCTACGAGCAGTATTTC
TRBV11-2,.,medium-sized,TRBJ1-4,CASSLTRQAATNEKLFF,TGTGCCAGCAGCCTCACCCGACAGGCTGCAACTAATGAAAAACTGTTTTTT